These 5 T cell receptor beta chains came from one sample sequenced in a study of identical twins. TCRdb independently ran MiXCR on the 5' RACE reads; one entry per CDR3 protein. The sample lists 500,000 to 550,000 distinct CDR3 sequences, about 22% occurring once. These data were likewise used in another study, on yellow fever vaccine responses in identical twins.

Sequencing was carried out using CD4+ T cells sorted from blood. The receptors stem from a woman aged 18-29 years in good health.

This clonotype has only a few counts. The CDR3 region has the DNA TGCAGCGTAATGACTAGCAAGCCCTCCTCCTACAATGAGCAGTTCTTC. It encodes CSVMTSKPSSYNEQFF. V and J are TRBV29-1 and TRBJ2-1; 7 nucleotides agree with TRBD2. There are 16 residues in the CDR3. The germline CDR1 and CDR2 sequences are SQVTM and ANQGSEA. J gave up 0 bases and V 6 bases, and 11 bases lay outside the gene matches.

The V call is TRBV29-1, the J call TRBJ2-2, with D unresolved. Deletions cut 5 bases from V and 4 bases from J, with 8 bases between. The CDR3 has 12 residues. Germline V CDR1 and CDR2: SQVTM, ANQGSEA. In DNA, the CDR3 is TGCAGCGTTACCCGACCCACCGGGGAGCTGTTTTTT. It encodes CSVTRPTGELFF.

The genes are TRBV12-3 or TRBV12-4 and TRBJ2-7; 8 bases match TRBD2. The CDR3 runs to 15 residues. The V segment lost 5 bases and the J segment 1 base; nucleotides outside the gene matches: 7. The CDR3 spells CASSQGLGSSYEQYF. CDR3 bases: TGTGCCAGCAGTCAGGGACTAGGATCATCCTACGAGCAGTACTTC.

V gene TRBV10-3 combines with J gene TRBJ2-3; D may be TRBD2 (5 bases). CDR1 and CDR2 (germline): ENHRY, SYGVKD. V was cut by 4 bases and J by 0 bases, with 14 bases left in between. This CDR3 is 16 amino acids long. CDR3 sequence: CAISASSGVSTDTQYF. CDR3 sequence (DNA): TGTGCCATCAGTGCGAGTTCCGGGGTTAGCACAGATACGCAGTATTTT.

This clonotype was observed a few times. The chain has TRBV6-5 and TRBJ2-1; 8 nucleotides match TRBD2. Germline V CDR1 and CDR2: MNHEY, SVGAGI. The CDR3 runs 15 residues. The ends lost 0 bases at V and 5 bases at J; junction bases unmatched: 3. This CDR3 is CASSYSLAGDNEQFF. Written as DNA, the CDR3 is TGTGCCAGCAGTTACTCGCTAGCGGGTGACAATGAGCAGTTCTTC.